These T cell receptor beta chains were read from a single sample in a study of brain T cells in children with intractable seizures. The method was immunoSEQ multiplex PCR; TCRdb's version includes in-frame clones alone and lacks a portion of them. Among around 80,000 clones listed, 91% were seen once. Source: peripheral blood, taken at surgery. The receptors derive from a girl aged 2 to 9 with Rasmussen encephalitis and intractable seizures. CDR3s include the opening cysteine and the closing phenylalanine or tryptophan. Each record gives: D gene, clone size, V gene, J gene, CDR3 DNA, CDR3 protein. A D gene is named only where the DNA matches it firmly. Size values are once, few and many counts, or a class for expanded clones, and some rows have none.

NA	once	TRBV5-6	TRBJ1-1	TGTGCCAGCAGCCGATCCCAGCTGAACACTGAAGCTTTCTTT	CASSRSQLNTEAFF
NA	NA	TRBV5-4	TRBJ1-1	TGTGCCAGCAGCTTGCGGGACGGCACTGAAGCTTTCTTT	CASSLRDGTEAFF
NA	few	TRBV10-1	TRBJ2-3	TGCGCGACCAAGTCGGGAGATACGCAGTATTTT	CATKSGDTQYF
NA	NA	TRBV7-9	TRBJ2-7	TGTGCCAGCAGCCCTCCGGGGGCCTACGAGCAGTACTTC	CASSPPGAYEQYF
NA	NA	TRBV18	TRBJ1-4	TGTGCCAGCTCACCAGAACAGGCCACAACTAATGAAAAACTGTTTTTT	CASSPEQATTNEKLFF
NA	NA	TRBV3-1/TRBV3-2	TRBJ2-7	TGTGCCAGCAGCCAAGATGGCCGGGAGCTGCACGAGCAGTACTTC	CASSQDGRELHEQYF
NA	NA	TRBV28	TRBJ2-1	TGTGCCAGCAGTTTTTGGGGGGAGCAGTTCTTC	CASSFWGEQFF
NA	once	TRBV18	TRBJ2-5	TGTGCCAGCTCCCCCGGGCAGACTTGGGAGACCCAGTACTTC	CASSPGQTWETQYF
NA	NA	TRBV5-4	TRBJ2-5	TGTGCCAGCAGCCCCGGGACACCAAAACAAGAGACCCAGTACTTC	CASSPGTPKQETQYF
NA	NA	TRBV2	TRBJ1-1	TGTGCCAGCAGTGACGGGGTCCCCCATAGGAACACTGAAGCTTTCTTT	CASSDGVPHRNTEAFF
NA	NA	TRBV12-3/TRBV12-4	TRBJ2-1	NA	CASSFGAGGGQFF
NA	NA	TRBV15	TRBJ1-2	TGTGCCACCAGCAGAGATTCAGAGGGGAATAGCTATGGCTACACCTTC	CATSRDSEGNSYGYTF
NA	NA	TRBV6-5	TRBJ1-1	TGTGCCAGCGTGGTAAGGAACACTGAAGCTTTCTTT	CASVVRNTEAFF
NA	once	TRBV5-1	TRBJ1-1	TGCGCCAGCAGCTTGGAAAGTTTGACAGCCTTGAACACTGAAGCTTTCTTT	CASSLESLTALNTEAFF
NA	NA	TRBV6-1	TRBJ2-7	TGTGCCAGCAGTGAAATAGGGGGGAGAGGGACCTACGAGCAGTACTTC	CASSEIGGRGTYEQYF
TRBD2	NA	TRBV2	TRBJ2-1	TGTGCCAGCAGTGAACATACAGCGGGAGGTGAGCAGTTCTTC	CASSEHTAGGEQFF
NA	NA	TRBV18	TRBJ2-7	TGTGCCAGCTCTCAACAGGGGGCTAGCGGGACTTCCTACGAGCAGTACTTC	CASSQQGASGTSYEQYF
NA	once	TRBV28	TRBJ2-7	TGTGCCAGCAGTGGTGACAGGCGGTATCCGGAGCAGTACTTC	CASSGDRRYPEQYF
NA	NA	TRBV27	TRBJ1-1	TGTGCCAGCAGTGGCTATCGGGGCACTGAAGCTTTCTTT	CASSGYRGTEAFF
TRBD2	once	TRBV9	TRBJ2-3	TGTGCCAGCAGCGTCGGACTAGCGGGCTCTAGCACAGATACGCAGTATTTT	CASSVGLAGSSTDTQYF
NA	NA	TRBV6-5	TRBJ1-2	TGTGCCAGCAGTTACCAAGACGGAATATATGGCTACACCTTC	CASSYQDGIYGYTF
NA	NA	TRBV5-6	TRBJ1-2	TGTGCCAGCAGCTCGACGCCACTTACTAACTATGGCTACACCTTC	CASSSTPLTNYGYTF
NA	NA	TRBV27	TRBJ1-5	TGTGCCAGCAGTTTAGGGCAGATGGGGCAGCCCCAGCATTTT	CASSLGQMGQPQHF
NA	NA	TRBV29-1	TRBJ2-4	TGCAGCGTTGAAGATCTTGCAGGGGTCAAAAACATTCAGTACTTC	CSVEDLAGVKNIQYF
TRBD1	NA	TRBV12-5	TRBJ1-4	TGTGCTAGTGGTCCTAGGGGGCCTGAGGAAAAACTGTTTTTT	CASGPRGPEEKLFF
NA	NA	TRBV6-5	TRBJ2-7	TGTGCCAGCAGTTACTCGCCATCACAGCTTTACGAGCAGTACTTC	CASSYSPSQLYEQYF
NA	once	TRBV29-1	TRBJ2-2	TGCAGCGTTCGTGAGGGAGTAAGGACCGGGGAGCTGTTTTTT	CSVREGVRTGELFF
NA	NA	TRBV6-5	TRBJ1-6	TGTGCCAGCAGTCTCCGGACAGACTTCAATTCACCCCTCCACTTT	CASSLRTDFNSPLHF
NA	NA	TRBV19	TRBJ1-4	TGTGCCAGTAGTCCCCCGCAGCCGATCGCAACTAATGAAAAACTGTTTTTT	CASSPPQPIATNEKLFF
NA	NA	TRBV19	TRBJ1-2	TGTGCCAGTAATCCAGGTCCAGGCTATGGCTACACCTTC	CASNPGPGYGYTF
TRBD2	NA	TRBV5-4	TRBJ2-7	TGTGCCAGCAGCTTCAGCGGGGGTGGGTATCACGAGCAGTACTTC	CASSFSGGGYHEQYF
TRBD1	NA	TRBV9	TRBJ2-4	TGTGCCAGCAGCCCTGGGACAGGGTATGGCATTCAGTACTTC	CASSPGTGYGIQYF